This T cell receptor beta chain derives from a study of blood T cell repertoires in COVID-19 (dated by TCRdb to about 2020). For the wider study: Samples covering the acute and convalescent phases of COVID-19 were provided by collaborators in the United States, Italy and Spain. The prospective study material was composed of cDNA or gDNA derived from T cells, B-cell-depleted T cells, or PBMCs. Samples came from the ongoing ImmuneRACE study (first 160 participants) plus 1,254 subjects from 6 global collaborators. The sample metadata nearly always contained a de-identified subject ID, COVID-19 status, age in years and sex. The dataset comprised deeply sampled blood TCRbeta repertoires from subjects exposed to, actively infected with, or recovered from COVID-19. The repertoires were released in a freely available public database intended as a resource for research on the immune response to SARS-CoV-2. HLA class I and class II types, where available, came from metadata supplied by the sample provider rather than from assay-based typing.

On this clone: It has no known antigen specificity. No much larger clone exists at a distance of one base, and base qualities are not known.

Overall study outcomes, separate from this receptor: How much clinical and demographic metadata was included differed by source and by participant, and the metadata was provided uncurated.

TCRbeta CDR3 regions were amplified from genomic DNA using the immunoSEQ Assay, a bias-controlled multiplex PCR. As for the authors' bioinformatics: Within the assay, amplification of reference gene primers was used to estimate how many nucleated cells each sample contained. Sequence reads were collapsed and filtered to measure the absolute abundance of every unique TCRbeta CDR3 rearrangement. For each sample, productive Simpson clonality was calculated by taking the square root of Simpson's diversity index across productive rearrangements. Entries here come from immuneACCESS through TCRdb and include only in-frame sequences with V and J called. Some clones fail to appear in such tables; in the studies checked, an unresolved V gene covers under half of the shortfall, and the cause of the remainder is unknown. The V and J calls and clone size are taken from that table; D and trimming were inferred from the DNA. The sample table lists roughly 330,000 clones, 87% of them with a count of one. The ten largest clones capture 5.3% of the sample.

Participants in the prospective study were enrolled through a virtual design, were aged about 18 to 89 years, and lived in 24 United States geographic areas. In the prospective study, cohorts were assigned on the basis of participant-reported clinical history obtained from a screening survey and a study questionnaire. For ImmuneRACE Cohort 3, a participant was defined as recovered based on two consecutive negative NP/OP PCR tests, clearance by a healthcare professional, or resolution of symptoms. In the prospective study, mobile phlebotomists collected whole blood, serum and a nasopharyngeal or oropharyngeal swab from each participant. Participants in the prospective study had the option to provide additional blood draws and questionnaires over a roughly two-month period. Before DNA extraction, prospective study blood samples were shipped either frozen or at room temperature. Reading the germline V gene gives CDR1 MNHEY and CDR2 SVGAGI. From cysteine to phenylalanine, the CDR3 is 11 amino acids long. Only the CDR3 DNA is retained, 33 bases long and in frame from the first base.

This TCR was sampled from a woman aged 25 to 45 who had recovered from COVID-19. What was sequenced was PBMCs or T cells enriched from blood (not recorded which). The chain was built from TRBV6-5 and TRBJ1-1, and 10 junction bases match TRBD1. The CDR3 region has the sequence CVGGTGAEAFF. The DNA is TGTGTAGGCGGGACAGGGGCTGAAGCTTTCTTT.